These 22 T cell receptor beta chains originate from one sample sequenced in a study of OX40 agonist ivuxolimab in advanced cancers. Sequencing was performed with immunoSEQ multiplex PCR; in TCRdb, only in-frame clones are kept and a portion is missing. The profile shows just over 50,000 clones, 60% to 80% of them singletons. The source was CD4+ or CD8+ T cells sorted from blood, collected in a trial of the OX40 agonist ivuxolimab. The source is an adult with an advanced solid tumor such as melanoma, head and neck, liver or kidney cancer.

The CDR3 DNA reads TGTGCCAGCTCACAAAGCTCCTACAATGAGCAGTTCTTC. It specifies CASSQSSYNEQFF. This rearrangement joins TRBV18 to TRBJ2-1; D is unresolved. This CDR3 contains 13 residues. Per germline, CDR1 KGHSH and CDR2 LQKENI. Trimming shortened V by 4 bases and J by 0 bases, and 4 bases separated the two germline ends.

There are a few counts of this clone. CDR3 in amino acids: CASSLSGGENIQYF. The CDR3 bases are TGTGCCAGCAGCTTGTCAGGTGGTGAAAACATTCAGTACTTC. The V call is TRBV5-5, the J call TRBJ2-4; D not certain. The V gene lost 1 base and the J gene lost 5 bases, with 10 bases spanning the gap. The germline CDR1 and CDR2 sequences are SGHKS and YYEKEE (reference sequence). CDR3 length equals 14 residues.

CDR3 sequence: CASSTTMNTEAFF. The CDR3 region has the DNA TGTGCCAGCAGCACAACGATGAACACTGAAGCTTTCTTT. The chain is built from TRBV11-2 and TRBJ1-1; the D is unclear. Germline V gives CDR1 SGHAT, CDR2 FQNNGV. There are 13 residues in the CDR3. V gave up 5 bases and J gave up 0 bases, with 7 bases separating them.

The rearrangement uses TRBV18 and TRBJ1-1; no reliable D call. The V gene's germline CDR1 is KGHSH and CDR2 LQKENI. The V end lost 0 bases, the J end lost 1 base, and 9 bases lay between the germline ends. This CDR3 region has 15 residues. CDR3 protein: CASSPPYPGNTEAFF. The CDR3 DNA is TGTGCCAGCTCACCACCGTATCCGGGGAACACTGAAGCTTTCTTT.

This clone was seen only a few times. The V gene is TRBV30, the J gene TRBJ1-6; D call uncertain. Germline CDR1 reads GTSNPN; CDR2 reads SVGIG (reference sequence). This CDR3 comprises 12 residues. Between the trimmed V and J ends, which lost 0 bases and 12 bases, there was a span of 9 bases. CDR3 loop: CAWSVPSQPLHF. CDR3 coding DNA: TGTGCCTGGAGTGTACCCAGCCAACCCCTCCACTTT.

This clone has a handful of counts. V gene TRBV5-4 combines with J gene TRBJ1-5; D is ambiguous. The CDR3 is 14 residues long. V dropped 1 base and J dropped 4 bases, with 9 bases sitting between them. Germline assignment: CDR1 SGHNT and CDR2 YYREEE (reference sequence). The CDR3 loop is CASSLMGGNQPQHF. The CDR3 DNA reads TGTGCCAGCAGCTTGATGGGTGGGAATCAGCCCCAGCATTTT.

Only a few counts were recorded for this clone. The chain uses TRBV11-2 and TRBJ1-6; 9 bases map to TRBD1. The germline V gene has CDR1 SGHAT and CDR2 FQNNGV. The CDR3 is made up of 14 amino acids. V gave up 3 bases and J gave up 9 bases; unmatched junction bases: 3. CDR3 loop: CASSLGQGGSPLHF. CDR3 nucleotide sequence: TGTGCCAGCAGCTTGGGACAGGGAGGTTCACCCCTCCACTTT.

The rearrangement uses TRBV2 and TRBJ2-3; D not resolved. With 6 bases removed from V and 6 bases from J, the gap between germline ends came to 7 bases. Germline CDR1 SNHLY, CDR2 FYNNEI. This CDR3 comprises 11 residues. The CDR3 protein is CASSYADTQYF. The CDR3 DNA follows: TGTGCCAGCAGCTACGCCGATACGCAGTATTTT.

This rearrangement joins TRBV19 to TRBJ2-2, with 7 bases fitting TRBD1. The CDR3 is made up of 14 amino acids. With V trimmed by 5 bases and J by 8 bases, 8 bases remained unmatched. In germline, CDR1 is LNHDA, CDR2 SQIVND (reference sequence). The CDR3 DNA follows: TGTGCCAGTAGTCGACGACAGGGCGGAGGGGAGCTGTTTTTT. Translating gives CASSRRQGGGELFF.

The V and J genes are TRBV9 and TRBJ2-7; either TRBD1 or TRBD2 may fit D (6 bases each). This CDR3 is 13 amino acids long. In germline, CDR1 is SGDLS, CDR2 YYNGEE. V lost 2 bases and J 6 bases, leaving 12 bases between the germline ends. CDR3 coding DNA: TGTGCCAGCAGCGTTTGGGGGGCGGGCGAGCAGTACTTC. This gives the protein CASSVWGAGEQYF.

This rearrangement joins TRBV6-5 to TRBJ2-1; 9 bases are shared with TRBD2. Losses at the gene ends were 5 bases for V and 5 bases for J; bases not matched to a gene: 7. Germline V gene sequence: CDR1 MNHEY, CDR2 SVGAGI. This CDR3 is 15 amino acids long. CDR3 in amino acids: CASSLAGKANNEQFF. The CDR3 DNA reads TGTGCCAGCAGTCTAGCGGGAAAGGCGAACAATGAGCAGTTCTTC.

The V call is TRBV9, the J call TRBJ1-1, with D possibly matching TRBD1 (5 bases). The CDR3 has 16 residues. CDR1 is SGDLS, CDR2 YYNGEE, per germline. V was shortened by 2 bases and J by 4 bases, with 18 bases between the two germline ends. CDR3 DNA: TGTGCCAGCAGCGTCGGATTGGGACCGGCGGTCACTGAAGCTTTCTTT. This encodes CASSVGLGPAVTEAFF. The variable domain in full, completed from reference TRBV9 and TRBJ1-1, reads DSGVTQTPKHLITATGQRVTLRCSPRSGDLSVYWYQQSLDQGLQFLIQYYNGEERAKGNILERFSAQQFPDLHSELNLSSLELGDSALYFCASSVGLGPAVTEAFFGQGTRLTVV.

The rearrangement links TRBV28 to TRBJ1-1; D is possibly TRBD1 (6 bases). This CDR3 has 13 amino acids. Per germline, CDR1 MDHEN and CDR2 SYDVKM. The germline V and J ends were trimmed by 4 bases and 3 bases, with 9 bases remaining between them. DNA of the CDR3: TGTGCCAGCAGTTACAGGGTTTACACTGAAGCTTTCTTT. Its translation is CASSYRVYTEAFF.

The V and J genes are TRBV18 and TRBJ1-5; 8 bases align to TRBD1. V shed 3 bases, J shed 6 bases, and the junction held 7 bases outside the gene matches. This CDR3 has 15 residues. Germline CDR1 reads KGHSH; CDR2 reads LQKENI. The CDR3 coding sequence is TGTGCCAGCTCACCCGGGACAGGTGGGCTTCAGCCCCAGCATTTT. This codes for CASSPGTGGLQPQHF.

CDR3 protein: CASSWTGTGNGYTF. CDR3 coding DNA: TGTGCCAGCAGCTGGACCGGGACAGGGAATGGCTACACCTTC. The rearrangement links TRBV5-5 to TRBJ1-2; TRBD1 agrees at 9 bases. Germline assignment: CDR1 SGHKS and CDR2 YYEKEE (reference sequence). The CDR3 loop spans 14 amino acids. Trimming at V came to 3 bases and at J to 6 bases, leaving 6 bases not matched to a gene.

V and J are TRBV29-1 and TRBJ2-7; 9 bases agree with TRBD1. The CDR3 spans 12 residues. The junction had 5 bases not matched to a gene; V was cut back by 4 bases and J by 7 bases. Germline V gives CDR1 SQVTM, CDR2 ANQGSEA. The CDR3 coding sequence is TGCAGCGTTGCACAGGGGGCTAGAGAGCAGTACTTC. This codes for CSVAQGAREQYF.

The chain carries TRBV5-6 and TRBJ2-2; no clear D gene. Germline loops: CDR1 SGHDT, CDR2 YYEEEE. V gave up 2 bases and J gave up 4 bases, with 3 bases separating them. The CDR3 consists of 12 residues. CDR3 nucleotide sequence: TGTGCCAGCAGCTTAACCACCGGGGAGCTGTTTTTT. This encodes CASSLTTGELFF.

The rearrangement joins TRBV6-6 to TRBJ2-1; D gene ambiguous. The CDR3 extends over 15 amino acids. The V and J ends lost 6 bases and 9 bases respectively, with 21 bases between them. Germline V gene sequence: CDR1 MNHNY, CDR2 SVGAGI (reference sequence). This CDR3 is CASRPSPGDVSEQFF. The CDR3 bases are TGTGCCAGCAGGCCCTCCCCGGGCGACGTGAGTGAGCAGTTCTTC.

This clone occurred a few times. The genes are TRBV5-1 and TRBJ2-3, with TRBD2 matching over 7 bases. Germline loops: CDR1 SGHRS, CDR2 YFSETQ. Trimming removed 4 bases from V and 1 base from J; junction bases left unmatched: 9. This CDR3 is built from 16 residues. The CDR3 loop reads CASSLPWRERTDTQYF. The DNA of the CDR3 is TGCGCCAGCAGCCTCCCCTGGCGGGAGCGCACAGATACGCAGTATTTT.

The chain is built from TRBV7-9 and TRBJ2-3, with D possibly TRBD2 on 6 matching bases. CDR1 is SEHNR and CDR2 is FQNEAQ in the germline V gene (reference sequence). The CDR3 totals 13 residues. Trimming removed 5 bases from V and 5 bases from J, with 11 bases in between. For the CDR3, the DNA is TGTGCCAGCAGCCTTGGGACTTTAGATACGCAGTATTTT. It is translated as CASSLGTLDTQYF.

V usage is TRBV16 and J usage is TRBJ2-1, with D possibly matching TRBD1 (7 bases). There are 12 residues in the CDR3. CDR1 is KGHSY, CDR2 FQNENV, per germline. V was clipped by 3 bases and J by 10 bases, with 10 bases between them. Written as DNA, the CDR3 is TGTGCCAGCAGCCAGCAGGGGGGCGAGCAGTTCTTC. Amino acids: CASSQQGGEQFF.

V and J are TRBV10-2 and TRBJ2-3, with TRBD1 matching over 8 bases. Trimming removed 5 bases from V and 9 bases from J; junction bases left unmatched: 7. CDR1 is WSHSY and CDR2 is SAAADI in the germline V gene. The CDR3 runs 13 residues. CDR3 amino acids: CASSPDRERTQYF. The CDR3 DNA sequence: TGCGCCAGCAGTCCGGACAGGGAGAGGACGCAGTATTTT.